This entry describes one T cell receptor (beta chain). V was pared by 7 bases and J by 4 bases, with 16 bases between. The CDR3 is 14 residues long. Germline values: CDR1 LNHNV, CDR2 YYDKDF (reference sequence). This entry belongs to a study of cytomegalovirus exposure and HLA in healthy donors. 13 Jbeta primers and 60 Vbeta primers were used for the PCR. Libraries were prepared by immunoSEQ multiplex PCR; TCRdb keeps only in-frame clonotypes and omits some of them. The table has roughly 160,000 clones, around 77% seen once. The J gene is TRBJ1-1, the V gene TRBV15; the D gene is possibly TRBD1 (6 bases). The sequence was obtained from a woman in her twenties or thirties in good health and CMV-seronegative. Sample: PBMCs. In DNA form, the CDR3 reads TGTGCCACCACCCTGGACAGTTTTGGCACTGAAGCTTTCTTT. Amino acids: CATTLDSFGTEAFF.